This T cell receptor (beta chain) comes out of a study of T cell repertoires in cytomegalovirus infection. As for the study in general: Evidence of both CMV infection and a matching HLA type came from public TCR beta signatures.

Trimming took off 3 bases at V and 11 bases at J, with 12 bases between the two ends. CDR1 is ENHRY and CDR2 is SYGVKD in the germline V gene. This CDR3 region has 12 residues. TCRdb re-derived calls from the reads in MiXCR, one entry per CDR3 protein. Of about 700,000 distinct CDR3 sequences listed, about 30% are singletons. Remarks on this clonotype: The antigen is not known.

Whole-study findings and limits: Cumulative frequency of public TCR beta families picked out carriers of CMV plus the relevant HLA. HLA-C-restricted CMV-specific TCR beta clonotypes were dominant in the ex vivo response.

The specimen was cultured PBMCs, collected from culture after CMV antigen stimulation. The TCR was taken from a human donor in good health (CMV status not recorded). Some clones in this sample may be carry-over from other donors' samples. The gene calls are TRBV10-3 and TRBJ2-3; D is unclear. The CDR3 loop reads CAISDSSKLQYF. CDR3 DNA sequence: TGTGCCATCAGTGACTCTTCAAAACTGCAGTATTTT.